The present entry profiles one T cell receptor (beta chain) with its context. Its antigen is unknown. Trimming took 0 bases from V and 7 from J, leaving 11 bases between them. This CDR3 has 14 amino acids. CDR1 is SGHRS and CDR2 is YFSETQ in the germline V gene. This sample's time point: cycle 4 day 1 (C4D1), after 6 weeks of nivolumab. All patients relapsed after autologous stem cell transplantation, and brentuximab vedotin exposure varied. PBMCs were thawed, and CD8+ T cells were then isolated from them by magnetic negative selection. The sample comes from a study of PD-1 blockade in classical Hodgkin lymphoma. Study conclusions and caveats: CD4+ but not CD8+ TCR diversity rose significantly by C4D1.

The data were produced by immunoSEQ multiplex PCR, yet TCRdb's version contains in-frame clones alone and is incomplete. The sample has 7,400 or so clones; 77% are singletons. The sequence derives from a human donor with classical Hodgkin lymphoma. The chain is built from TRBV5-1 and TRBJ1-5; TRBD1 might be the D (6 bases). Sequencing was performed on CD8+ T cells from blood, taken before the fourth cycle of nivolumab. The CDR3 DNA reads TGCGCCAGCAGCTTGGGTCAGGGGTTACAGCCCCAGCATTTT. Translating it yields CASSLGQGLQPQHF.